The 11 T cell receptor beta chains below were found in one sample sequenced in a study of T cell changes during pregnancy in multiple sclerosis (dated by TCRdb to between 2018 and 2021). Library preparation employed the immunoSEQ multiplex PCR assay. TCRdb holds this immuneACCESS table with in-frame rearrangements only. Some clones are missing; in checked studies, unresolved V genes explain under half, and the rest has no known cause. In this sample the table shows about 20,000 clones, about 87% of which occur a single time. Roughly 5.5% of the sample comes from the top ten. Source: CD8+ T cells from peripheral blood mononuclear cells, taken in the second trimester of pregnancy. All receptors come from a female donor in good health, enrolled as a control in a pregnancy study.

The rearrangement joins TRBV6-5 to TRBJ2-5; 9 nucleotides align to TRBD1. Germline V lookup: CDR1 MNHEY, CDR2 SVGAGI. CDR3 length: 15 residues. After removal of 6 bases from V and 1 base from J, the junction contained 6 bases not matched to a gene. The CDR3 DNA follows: TGTGCCAGCAGACCGGGACAGGGTCCCCAAGAGACCCAGTACTTC. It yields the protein CASRPGQGPQETQYF.

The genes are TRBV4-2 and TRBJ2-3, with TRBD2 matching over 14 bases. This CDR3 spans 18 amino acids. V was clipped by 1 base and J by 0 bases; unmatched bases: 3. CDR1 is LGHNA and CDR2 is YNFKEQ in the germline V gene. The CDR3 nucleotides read TGTGCCAGCAGCCAAGGACTAGCGGGGGGGCCTAGCACAGATACGCAGTATTTT. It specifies CASSQGLAGGPSTDTQYF.

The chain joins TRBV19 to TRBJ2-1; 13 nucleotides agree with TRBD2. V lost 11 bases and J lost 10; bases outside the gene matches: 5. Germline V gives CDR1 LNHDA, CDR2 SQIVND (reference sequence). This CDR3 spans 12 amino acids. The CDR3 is CAVPGLAGEQFF. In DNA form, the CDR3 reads TGTGCCGTCCCGGGACTAGCGGGAGAGCAGTTCTTC.

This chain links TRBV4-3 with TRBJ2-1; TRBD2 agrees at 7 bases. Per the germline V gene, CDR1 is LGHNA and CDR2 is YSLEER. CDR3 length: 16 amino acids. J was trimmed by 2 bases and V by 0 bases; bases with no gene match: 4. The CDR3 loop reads CASSQDPSGAYNEQFF. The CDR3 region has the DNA TGCGCCAGCAGCCAAGACCCTAGCGGAGCCTACAATGAGCAGTTCTTC.

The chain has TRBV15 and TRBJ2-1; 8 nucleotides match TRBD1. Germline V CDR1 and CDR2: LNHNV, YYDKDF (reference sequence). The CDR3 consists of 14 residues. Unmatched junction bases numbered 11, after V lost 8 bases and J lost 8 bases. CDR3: CATAGTGPFDEQFF. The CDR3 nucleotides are TGTGCCACCGCCGGGACAGGACCTTTCGATGAGCAGTTCTTC.

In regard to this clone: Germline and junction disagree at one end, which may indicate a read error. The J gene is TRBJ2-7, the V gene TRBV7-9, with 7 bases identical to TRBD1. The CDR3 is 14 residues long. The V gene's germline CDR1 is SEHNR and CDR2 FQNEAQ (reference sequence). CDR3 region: CASSVAGTAYEQYF. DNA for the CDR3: TGTGCCAGCAGCGTAGCCGGGACAGCCTACGAGCAGTACTTC.

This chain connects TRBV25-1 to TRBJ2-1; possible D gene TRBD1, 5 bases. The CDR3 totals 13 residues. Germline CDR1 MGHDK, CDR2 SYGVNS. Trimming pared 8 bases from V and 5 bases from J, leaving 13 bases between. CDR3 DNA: TGTGCCAGCCAGGGCAGGGTCGACAATGAGCAGTTCTTC. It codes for CASQGRVDNEQFF.

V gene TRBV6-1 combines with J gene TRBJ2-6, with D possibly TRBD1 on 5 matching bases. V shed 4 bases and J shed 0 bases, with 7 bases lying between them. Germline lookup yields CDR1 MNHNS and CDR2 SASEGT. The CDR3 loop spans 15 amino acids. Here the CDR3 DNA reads TGTGCCAGCAGTGGTGACAGCTCTGGGGCCAACGTCCTGACTTTC. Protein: CASSGDSSGANVLTF.

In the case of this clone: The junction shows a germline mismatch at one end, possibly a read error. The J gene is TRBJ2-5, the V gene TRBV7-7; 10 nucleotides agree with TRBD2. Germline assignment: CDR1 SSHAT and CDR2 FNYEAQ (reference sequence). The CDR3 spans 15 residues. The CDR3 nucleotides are TGTGCTAGCAGCCCCGGACTAGCGGTTGGAGAGACCCAGTACTTC. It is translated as CASSPGLAVGETQYF. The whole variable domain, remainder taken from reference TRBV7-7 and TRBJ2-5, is GAGVSQSPRYKVTKRGQDVTLRCDPISSHATLYWYQQALGQGPEFLTYFNYEAQPDKSGLPSDRFSAERPEGSISTLTIQRTEQRDSAMYRCASSPGLAVGETQYFGPGTRLLVL.

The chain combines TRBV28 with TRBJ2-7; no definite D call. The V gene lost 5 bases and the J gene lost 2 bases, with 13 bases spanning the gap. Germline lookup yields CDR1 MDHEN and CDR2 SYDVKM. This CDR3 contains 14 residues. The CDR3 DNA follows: TGTGCCAGCAGTCCACTCCTACGAGCCTACGAGCAGTACTTC. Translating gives CASSPLLRAYEQYF.

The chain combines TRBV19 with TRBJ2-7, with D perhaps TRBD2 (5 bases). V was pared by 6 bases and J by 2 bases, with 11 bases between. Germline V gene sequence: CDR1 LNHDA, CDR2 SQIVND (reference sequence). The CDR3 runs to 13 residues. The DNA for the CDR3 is TGTGCCAGTAGGGAAAGAGGGACCTACGAGCAGTACTTC. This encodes CASRERGTYEQYF.